The entry below describes one T cell receptor (beta chain). This clonotype showed up many times. Its antigen is not yet known. No much larger clone is present one base from it, and per-base qualities are unavailable. These data are taken from a study of T cell repertoires in cytomegalovirus infection (dated by TCRdb to the late 2010s). With regard to the full study: Recently identified HLA-C-restricted CMV epitopes, whose presentation resists viral immunomodulation, were targeted by peptide stimulations together with well-studied HLA-B-restricted epitopes. Because public TCR beta signatures pointed to carriage of CMV infection together with the matching HLA type, the HLA type of each donor mattered for the analysis. What the work shows at the level of the full study, not this receptor alone: The ex vivo response was dominated by HLA-C-restricted CMV-specific TCR beta clonotypes, which also provided the single most frequent clonotype in two of eight donors. Cumulative frequency of public TCR beta family members discriminated carriers of CMV infection plus the relevant HLA type in this cohort and an independent roughly 320-donor cohort.

The treatment or condition label here, explained by the study, means: in vitro stimulation with specific CMV peptide epitopes to enrich CMV-specific T cells. Sequenced on an Illumina HiSeq 1500. TCRdb reprocessed the public reads (quality trimming at Q25 with fastp, clone calling with MiXCR) and kept in-frame beta chains. Rows matching on CDR3 protein sequence are summarized as one entry with the most common DNA and genes. The sample has fewer than 200,000 distinct CDR3 sequences on record, about a fifth of them singletons. The ten largest clonotypes hold roughly 27% of the sample. CDR1 and CDR2 (SGHTA, FQGNSA) derive from the germline V gene. Measured from the cysteine to the phenylalanine, the CDR3 is 19 residues long. Only the CDR3 DNA stays, 57 bases, in frame from base 1. The germline ends are 22 bases apart after V is trimmed by 0 bases and J by 4 bases.

The chain was built from TRBV7-2 and TRBJ2-1; the D region possibly corresponds to TRBD2 (6 bases align). Source: CD8+ T cells from cultured PBMCs, taken from culture after CMV antigen stimulation. The clonotype originates from a human donor in good health (CMV status not recorded). Some clones in this sample may be carry-over from other donors' samples. The CDR3 region: CASSLAGRLVGTPYNEQFF. The DNA sequence reads TGTGCCAGCAGCTTAGCGGGAAGGTTAGTCGGGACTCCATACAATGAGCAGTTCTTC. The CDR3, completed at both ends by the reference TRBV7-2 and TRBJ2-1 genes, gives the full variable domain GAGVSQSPSNKVTEKGKDVELRCDPISGHTALYWYRQSLGQGLEFLIYFQGNSAPDKSGLPSDRFSAERTGGSVSTLTIQRTQQEDSAVYLCASSLAGRLVGTPYNEQFFGPGTRLTVL.